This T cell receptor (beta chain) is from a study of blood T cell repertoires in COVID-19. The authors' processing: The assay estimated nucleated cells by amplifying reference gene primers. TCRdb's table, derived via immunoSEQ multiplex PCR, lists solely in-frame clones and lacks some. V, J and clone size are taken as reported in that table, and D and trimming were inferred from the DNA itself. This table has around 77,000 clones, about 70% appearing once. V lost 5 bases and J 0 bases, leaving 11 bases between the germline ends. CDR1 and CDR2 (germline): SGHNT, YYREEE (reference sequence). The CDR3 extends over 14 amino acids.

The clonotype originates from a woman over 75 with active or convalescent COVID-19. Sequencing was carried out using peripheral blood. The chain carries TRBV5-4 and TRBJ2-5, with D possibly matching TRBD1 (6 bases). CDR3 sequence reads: CASRKRGYQETQYF. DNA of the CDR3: TGTGCCAGCAGAAAGAGGGGGTACCAAGAGACCCAGTACTTC.